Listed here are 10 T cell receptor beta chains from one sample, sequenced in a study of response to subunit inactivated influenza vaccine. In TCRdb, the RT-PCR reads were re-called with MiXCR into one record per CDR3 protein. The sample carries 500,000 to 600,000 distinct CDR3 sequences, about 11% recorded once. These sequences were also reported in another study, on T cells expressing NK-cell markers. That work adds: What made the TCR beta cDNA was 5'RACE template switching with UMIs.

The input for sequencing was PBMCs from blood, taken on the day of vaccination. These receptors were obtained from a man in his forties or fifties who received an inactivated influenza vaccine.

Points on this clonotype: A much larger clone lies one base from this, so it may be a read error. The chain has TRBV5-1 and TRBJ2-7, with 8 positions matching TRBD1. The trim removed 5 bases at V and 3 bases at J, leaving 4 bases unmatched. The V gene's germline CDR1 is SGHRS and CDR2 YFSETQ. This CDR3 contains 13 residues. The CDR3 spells CASRRDRFYEQYF. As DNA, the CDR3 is TGCGCCAGCAGGCGGGACAGGTTCTACGAGCAGTACTTC.

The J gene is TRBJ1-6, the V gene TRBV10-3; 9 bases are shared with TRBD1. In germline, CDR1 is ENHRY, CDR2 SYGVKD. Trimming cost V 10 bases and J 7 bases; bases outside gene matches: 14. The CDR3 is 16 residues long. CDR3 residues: CASSQGARLGNSPLHF. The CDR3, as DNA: TGTGCCAGCTCACAGGGGGCGAGGTTGGGGAATTCACCCCTCCACTTT.

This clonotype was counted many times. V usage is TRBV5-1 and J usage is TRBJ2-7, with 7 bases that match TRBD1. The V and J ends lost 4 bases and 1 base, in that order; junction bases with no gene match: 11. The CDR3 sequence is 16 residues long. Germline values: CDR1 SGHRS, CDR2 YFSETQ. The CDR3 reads CASSSIGGAGSYEQYF. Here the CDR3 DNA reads TGCGCCAGCAGCAGTATAGGGGGCGCCGGATCCTACGAGCAGTACTTC. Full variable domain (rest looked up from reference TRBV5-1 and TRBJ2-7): KAGVTQTPRYLIKTRGQQVTLSCSPISGHRSVSWYQQTPGQGLQFLFEYFSETQRNKGNFPGRFSGRQFSNSRSEMNVSTLELGDSALYLCASSSIGGAGSYEQYFGPGTRLTVT.

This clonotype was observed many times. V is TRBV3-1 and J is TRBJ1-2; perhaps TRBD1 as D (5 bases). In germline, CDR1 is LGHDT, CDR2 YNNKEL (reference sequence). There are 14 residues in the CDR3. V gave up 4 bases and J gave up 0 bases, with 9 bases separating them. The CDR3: CASSLREANYGYTF. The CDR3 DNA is TGTGCCAGCAGCCTCAGGGAAGCTAACTATGGCTACACCTTC.

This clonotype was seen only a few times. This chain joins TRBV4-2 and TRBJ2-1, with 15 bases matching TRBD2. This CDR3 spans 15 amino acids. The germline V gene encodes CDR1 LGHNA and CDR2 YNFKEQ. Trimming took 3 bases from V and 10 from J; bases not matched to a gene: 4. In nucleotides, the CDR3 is TGTGCCAGCAGCCAGTTCGGGACTAGCGGGGGGGAGCAGTTCTTC. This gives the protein CASSQFGTSGGEQFF.

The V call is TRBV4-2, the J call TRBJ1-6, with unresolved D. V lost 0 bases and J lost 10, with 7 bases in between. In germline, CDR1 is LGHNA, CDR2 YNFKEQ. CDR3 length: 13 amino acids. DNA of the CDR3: TGTGCCAGCAGCCAAGAAAGGAAATCACCCCTCCACTTT. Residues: CASSQERKSPLHF.

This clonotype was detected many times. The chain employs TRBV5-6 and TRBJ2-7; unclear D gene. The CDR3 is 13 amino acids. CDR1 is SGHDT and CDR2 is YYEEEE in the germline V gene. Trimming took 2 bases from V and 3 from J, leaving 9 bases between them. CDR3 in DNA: TGTGCCAGCAGCTTACCGAACAACTACGAGCAGTACTTC. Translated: CASSLPNNYEQYF.

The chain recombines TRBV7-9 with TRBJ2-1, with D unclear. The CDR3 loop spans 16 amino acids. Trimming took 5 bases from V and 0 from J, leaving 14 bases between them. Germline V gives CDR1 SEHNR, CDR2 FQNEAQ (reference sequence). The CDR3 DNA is TGTGCCAGCAGCCACAGAGCTATCAGCTCCTACAATGAGCAGTTCTTC. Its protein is CASSHRAISSYNEQFF.

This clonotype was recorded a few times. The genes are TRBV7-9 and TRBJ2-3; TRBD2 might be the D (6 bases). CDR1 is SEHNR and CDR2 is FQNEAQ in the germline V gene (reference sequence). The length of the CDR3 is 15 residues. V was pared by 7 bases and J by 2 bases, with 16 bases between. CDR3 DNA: TGTGCCAGCAACCCCGGAGGGGCCCACACAGATACGCAGTATTTT. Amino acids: CASNPGGAHTDTQYF.

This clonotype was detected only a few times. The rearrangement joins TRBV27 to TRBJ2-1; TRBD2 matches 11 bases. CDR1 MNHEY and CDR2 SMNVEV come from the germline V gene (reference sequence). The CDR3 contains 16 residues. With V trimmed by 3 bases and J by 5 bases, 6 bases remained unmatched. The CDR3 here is CASSLTLAGGHNEQFF. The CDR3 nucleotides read TGTGCCAGCAGTTTGACCCTAGCGGGAGGCCACAATGAGCAGTTCTTC.